A single sample gave rise to the 26 T cell receptor beta chains below, sequenced in a study of T cell changes during pregnancy in multiple sclerosis. The data were produced by immunoSEQ multiplex PCR, yet TCRdb's version contains in-frame clones alone and is incomplete. The sample holds under 95,000 clones; approximately 90% are singletons and the top ten take about 0.45%. The sequenced sample was CD4+ T cells from peripheral blood mononuclear cells, obtained before pregnancy. These receptors were collected from a female donor with multiple sclerosis, enrolled in a pregnancy study.

This clone appeared a single time. The rearrangement uses TRBV4-1 and TRBJ1-1; a weak D match, TRBD1 (5 bases). With 6 bases removed from V and 5 bases from J, the gap between germline ends came to 10 bases. The CDR3 has 12 residues. In germline, CDR1 is MGHRA, CDR2 YSYEKL. CDR3 residues: CASSTRGTEAFF. The CDR3 bases are TGCGCCAGCAGTACGCGGGGGACTGAAGCTTTCTTT.

This clone showed up just a few times. This rearrangement joins TRBV5-1 to TRBJ1-1, with 8 nucleotides matching TRBD1. CDR3 length: 15 amino acids. V shed 4 bases and J 5 bases; nucleotides not matched to a gene: 10. Germline loops: CDR1 SGHRS, CDR2 YFSETQ. The CDR3 reads CASSGAGQGWTEAFF. CDR3 DNA: TGCGCCAGCAGCGGCGCAGGACAGGGTTGGACTGAAGCTTTCTTT.

The chain links TRBV27 to TRBJ2-1, with unresolved D. Germline CDR1 and CDR2: MNHEY and SMNVEV (reference sequence). Trimming took off 11 bases at V and 0 bases at J, with 11 bases between the two ends. The CDR3 consists of 13 residues. The CDR3: CAASRSSYNEQFF. CDR3 nucleotide sequence: TGTGCCGCCTCGCGGAGCTCCTACAATGAGCAGTTCTTC.

This chain links TRBV30 with TRBJ2-5; TRBD2 agrees at 9 bases. CDR1 GTSNPN and CDR2 SVGIG come from the germline V gene (reference sequence). This CDR3 contains 14 residues. V gave up 5 bases and J gave up 1 base; unmatched junction bases: 5. As DNA, the CDR3 is TGTGCCTGGTCCGCGGGAGGGACCCAAGAGACCCAGTACTTC. This codes for CAWSAGGTQETQYF.

This chain links TRBV6-1 with TRBJ2-7, with a weak D call TRBD1 (6 bases). V was clipped by 2 bases and J by 0 bases, with 8 bases between them. The CDR3 is made up of 14 amino acids. Germline V gene lookup returns CDR1 MNHNS and CDR2 SASEGT. The CDR3 spells CASSEQGGSYEQYF. The CDR3 nucleotides are TGTGCCAGCAGTGAACAAGGGGGCTCCTACGAGCAGTACTTC.

The V gene is TRBV19, the J gene TRBJ1-1; 8 positions agree with TRBD1. Germline V gene sequence: CDR1 LNHDA, CDR2 SQIVND (reference sequence). The CDR3 totals 17 residues. J gave up 1 base and V 3 bases, and 10 bases lay outside the gene matches. As DNA, the CDR3 is TGTGCCAGTAGTATTAGGGCAGGGGGCGTCGGGAACACTGAAGCTTTCTTT. This translates into CASSIRAGGVGNTEAFF.

The V call is TRBV6-1, the J call TRBJ2-5, with 11 bases that match TRBD2. The length of the CDR3 is 15 residues. CDR1 and CDR2 from the germline V gene are MNHNS and SASEGT. With 4 bases clipped from V and 5 bases from J, the junction kept 6 bases outside the gene matches. Here the CDR3 DNA reads TGTGCCAGCAGTGCCGGCGGACTAGCGGGTGAGACCCAGTACTTC. Protein: CASSAGGLAGETQYF.

The chain combines TRBV7-2 with TRBJ2-1, with TRBD2 as a possible D gene (7 bases). V was clipped by 5 bases and J by 15 bases, with 26 bases between them. Germline assignment: CDR1 SGHTA and CDR2 FQGNSA. This CDR3 contains 15 residues. The CDR3 bases are TGTGCCAGCAGCCCCAAGGGGGGGCAGCGTCTCGATAGGTTCTTC. This gives the protein CASSPKGGQRLDRFF.

V is TRBV27 and J is TRBJ2-7; TRBD1 aligns across 7 bases. After removal of 3 bases from V and 1 base from J, the junction contained 6 bases not matched to a gene. In germline, CDR1 is MNHEY, CDR2 SMNVEV (reference sequence). CDR3 length equals 15 residues. Here the CDR3 DNA reads TGTGCCAGCAGTTTTTCAGGGGGATTATCCTACGAGCAGTACTTC. Protein: CASSFSGGLSYEQYF.

The chain has TRBV10-3 and TRBJ1-2, with a weak D call TRBD1 (5 bases). Germline V gives CDR1 ENHRY, CDR2 SYGVKD. The CDR3 is 15 amino acids. Trimming stripped 6 bases from V and 0 bases from J, with 14 bases between. CDR3 in amino acids: CAISEGPRANYGYTF. As DNA, the CDR3 is TGTGCCATCAGCGAGGGGCCCAGGGCTAACTATGGCTACACCTTC.

This clone was counted only a few times. V is TRBV4-1 and J is TRBJ2-6, with 8 positions matching TRBD1. Germline CDR1 MGHRA, CDR2 YSYEKL. This CDR3 region has 19 residues. Losses at the gene ends were 2 bases for V and 3 bases for J; bases not matched to a gene: 12. This chain's CDR3 is CASSQWGQALRDGANVLTF. The CDR3 DNA follows: TGCGCCAGCAGCCAATGGGGACAGGCACTCCGGGATGGGGCCAACGTCCTGACTTTC.

V and J are TRBV2 and TRBJ2-1; TRBD2 might be the D (5 bases). CDR3 length: 17 amino acids. The V gene's germline CDR1 is SNHLY and CDR2 FYNNEI. The V and J ends lost 3 bases and 4 bases respectively, with 19 bases between them. The CDR3 region has the DNA TGTGCCAGCAGTGATCTTATTGGCGGGTTTTTTTACAATGAGCAGTTCTTC. This translates into CASSDLIGGFFYNEQFF.

The chain has TRBV6-6 and TRBJ1-2; the D gene is possibly TRBD1 (6 bases). This CDR3 contains 14 residues. Germline CDR1 is MNHNY and CDR2 is SVGAGI (reference sequence). V lost 5 bases and J lost 3, with 13 bases in between. CDR3 sequence reads: CASSLRGADYGYTF. CDR3 nucleotides: TGTGCCAGCAGTCTTCGGGGGGCGGACTATGGCTACACCTTC.

This chain joins TRBV28 and TRBJ1-4; D ambiguous. Germline V CDR1 and CDR2: MDHEN, SYDVKM. Trimming stripped 8 bases from V and 5 bases from J, with 21 bases between. CDR3 length: 16 residues. The CDR3 here is CASVDSREGTNEKLFF. CDR3 DNA: TGTGCCAGCGTTGATTCACGAGAGGGCACCAATGAAAAACTGTTTTTT.

This clone was observed a single time. The CDR3 is CASSLGDRGNEKLFF. CDR3 sequence (DNA): TGTGCCAGCAGCTTAGGGGACAGGGGTAATGAAAAACTGTTTTTT. The rearrangement links TRBV7-6 to TRBJ1-4, with 10 nucleotides matching TRBD1. V gave up 1 base and J gave up 4 bases; unmatched junction bases: 0. Germline CDR1 SGHVS, CDR2 FNYEAQ. The CDR3 spans 15 residues.

The chain uses TRBV7-9 and TRBJ2-5, with TRBD1 identical over 8 bases. The CDR3 sequence is 15 residues long. Germline V lookup: CDR1 SEHNR, CDR2 FQNEAQ (reference sequence). Unmatched junction bases numbered 8, after V lost 7 bases and J lost 1 base. The CDR3 DNA sequence: TGTGCCAGCAATAAGGGACAGGTTGCCCAAGAGACCCAGTACTTC. This sequence encodes CASNKGQVAQETQYF.

This sequence joins TRBV19 and TRBJ1-1; possibly TRBD1 for D (5 bases). From germline, CDR1 is LNHDA and CDR2 SQIVND (reference sequence). The CDR3 is 14 amino acids. Trimming took 7 bases from V and 6 from J, leaving 18 bases between them. Here the CDR3 DNA reads TGTGCCAGTATACCAGACAGAATTAGATCTGAAGCTTTCTTT. Protein: CASIPDRIRSEAFF.

The chain carries TRBV10-3 and TRBJ1-4; possible D gene TRBD1, 5 bases. The CDR3 length is 13 residues. CDR1 and CDR2 (germline): ENHRY, SYGVKD. V lost 4 bases, J lost 7 bases, and 10 bases lay in between. CDR3 nucleotides: TGTGCCATCAGTGCGGGGGATAGTGAAAAACTGTTTTTT. It codes for CAISAGDSEKLFF.

The rearrangement links TRBV7-6 to TRBJ2-7, with a possible D match to TRBD2 (6 bases). The CDR3 contains 15 residues. Trimming stripped 1 base from V and 0 bases from J, with 10 bases between. CDR1 SGHVS and CDR2 FNYEAQ come from the germline V gene. The CDR3 coding sequence is TGTGCCAGCAGCTTAGAGGACGGGGGCTCCTACGAGCAGTACTTC. Its protein product is CASSLEDGGSYEQYF.

This rearrangement joins TRBV5-6 to TRBJ2-3; 9 positions match TRBD2. Germline CDR1 is SGHDT and CDR2 is YYEEEE. There are 16 residues in the CDR3. Losses at the gene ends were 3 bases for V and 0 bases for J; bases not matched to a gene: 5. The chain's CDR3 is CASSSQRGASTDTQYF. The CDR3 DNA reads TGTGCCAGCAGCTCCCAGCGGGGGGCAAGCACAGATACGCAGTATTTT.

The chain joins TRBV28 to TRBJ2-1; D unresolved. The CDR3 covers 13 residues. Between the trimmed V and J ends, which lost 2 bases and 13 bases, there was a span of 15 bases. Germline CDR1 MDHEN, CDR2 SYDVKM. The CDR3 bases are TGTGCCAGCAGTTTACCAACCAACCAGAACCAGTTCTTC. It is translated as CASSLPTNQNQFF.

V usage is TRBV18 and J usage is TRBJ2-3, with a tentative D call TRBD1 (8 bases). The CDR3 totals 15 residues. The V and J ends lost 5 bases and 6 bases respectively, with 18 bases between them. Germline V lookup: CDR1 KGHSH, CDR2 LQKENI. The CDR3 sequence: CASSKDRAGADTQYF. The CDR3 DNA reads as TGTGCCAGCTCAAAGGACAGGGCGGGAGCGGATACGCAGTATTTT. Based on the CDR3 plus reference TRBV18 and TRBJ2-3, the full variable domain is NAGVMQNPRHLVRRRGQEARLRCSPMKGHSHVYWYRQLPEEGLKFMVYLQKENIIDESGMPKERFSAEFPKEGPSILRIQQVVRGDSAAYFCASSKDRAGADTQYFGPGTRLTVL.

The chain is built from TRBV4-2 and TRBJ1-5; D is perhaps TRBD1 (5 bases). CDR1 is LGHNA, CDR2 YNFKEQ, per germline. V was trimmed by 0 bases and J by 4 bases, leaving 16 bases between them. This CDR3 is built from 17 residues. The CDR3 nucleotides are TGTGCCAGCAGCCAAGAAGGAGGGCAGGGAAGGAATCAGCCCCAGCATTTT. This encodes CASSQEGGQGRNQPQHF.

The chain joins TRBV4-3 to TRBJ2-3; TRBD2 matches at 11 bases. The CDR3 extends over 15 amino acids. Per the germline V gene, CDR1 is LGHNA and CDR2 is YSLEER. The V and J ends lost 0 bases and 7 bases, in that order; junction bases with no gene match: 3. CDR3 residues: CASSQDPSGGYTQYF. The CDR3 region has the DNA TGCGCCAGCAGCCAAGATCCTAGCGGGGGGTATACGCAGTATTTT.

This clone was seen only once. The chain is built from TRBV28 and TRBJ1-2; TRBD1 matches 7 bases. The germline V gene encodes CDR1 MDHEN and CDR2 SYDVKM. This CDR3 is 14 amino acids long. Losses at the gene ends were 8 bases for V and 4 bases for J; bases not matched to a gene: 10. CDR3 nucleotides: TGTGCCAGCTCATCCGCCGGGACAGCCTATGGCTACACCTTC. Protein sequence: CASSSAGTAYGYTF.

This chain uses TRBV18 with TRBJ1-3; D might be TRBD1 (6 bases). This CDR3 region has 13 residues. Germline values: CDR1 KGHSH, CDR2 LQKENI. V dropped 4 bases and J dropped 2 bases, with 6 bases sitting between them. The CDR3 DNA reads TGTGCCAGCTCACAGGGGGCTGGAAACACCATATATTTT. Its protein product is CASSQGAGNTIYF.